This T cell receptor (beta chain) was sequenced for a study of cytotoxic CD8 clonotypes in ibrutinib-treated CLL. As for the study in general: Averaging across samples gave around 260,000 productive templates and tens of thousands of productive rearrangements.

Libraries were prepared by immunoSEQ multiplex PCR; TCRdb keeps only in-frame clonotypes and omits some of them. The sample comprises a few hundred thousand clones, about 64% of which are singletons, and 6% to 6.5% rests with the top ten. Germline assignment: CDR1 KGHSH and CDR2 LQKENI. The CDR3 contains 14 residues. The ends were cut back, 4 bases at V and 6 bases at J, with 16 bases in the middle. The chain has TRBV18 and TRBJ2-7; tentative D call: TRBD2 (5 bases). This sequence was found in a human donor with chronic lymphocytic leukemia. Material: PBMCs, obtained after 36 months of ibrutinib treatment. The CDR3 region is CASSLLWGEGEQYF. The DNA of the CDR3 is TGTGCCAGCTCACTCTTGTGGGGAGAGGGCGAGCAGTACTTC.